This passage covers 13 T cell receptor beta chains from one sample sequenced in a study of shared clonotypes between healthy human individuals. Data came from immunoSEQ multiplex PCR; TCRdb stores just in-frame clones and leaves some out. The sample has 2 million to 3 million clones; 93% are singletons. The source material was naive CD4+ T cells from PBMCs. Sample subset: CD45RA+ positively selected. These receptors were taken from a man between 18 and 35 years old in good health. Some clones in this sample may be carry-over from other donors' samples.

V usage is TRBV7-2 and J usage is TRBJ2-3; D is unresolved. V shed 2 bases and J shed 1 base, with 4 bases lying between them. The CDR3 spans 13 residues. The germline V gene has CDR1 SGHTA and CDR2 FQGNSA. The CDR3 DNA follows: TGTGCCAGCAGCTTAACTGGCACAGATACGCAGTATTTT. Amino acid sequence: CASSLTGTDTQYF.

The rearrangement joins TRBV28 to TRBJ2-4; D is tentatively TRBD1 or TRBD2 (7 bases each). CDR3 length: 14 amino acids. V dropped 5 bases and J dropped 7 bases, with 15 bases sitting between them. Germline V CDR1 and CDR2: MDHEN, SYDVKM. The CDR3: CASSDNRGGNIQYF. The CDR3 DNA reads TGTGCCAGCAGTGATAACAGGGGAGGGAACATTCAGTACTTC.

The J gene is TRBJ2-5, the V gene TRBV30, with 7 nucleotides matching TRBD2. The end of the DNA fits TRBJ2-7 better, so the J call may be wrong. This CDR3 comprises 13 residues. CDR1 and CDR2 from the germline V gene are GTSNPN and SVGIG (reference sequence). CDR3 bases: TGTGCCTGGAGCTGGGGGGGTATAAGCGAGCAGTACTTC. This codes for CAWSWGGISEQYF.

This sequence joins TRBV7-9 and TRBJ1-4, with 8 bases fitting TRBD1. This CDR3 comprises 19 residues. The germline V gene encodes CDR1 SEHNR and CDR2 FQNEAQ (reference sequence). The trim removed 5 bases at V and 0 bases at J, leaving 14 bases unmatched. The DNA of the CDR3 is TGTGCCAGCAGCCGCCTAGTCCGGGACAGGAGTGCAACTAATGAAAAACTGTTTTTT. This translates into CASSRLVRDRSATNEKLFF.

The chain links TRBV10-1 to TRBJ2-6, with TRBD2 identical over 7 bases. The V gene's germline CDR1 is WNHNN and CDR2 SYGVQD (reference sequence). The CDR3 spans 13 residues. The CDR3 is CVGGGTGANVLTF. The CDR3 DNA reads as TGCGTCGGGGGAGGGACTGGGGCCAACGTCCTGACTTTC.

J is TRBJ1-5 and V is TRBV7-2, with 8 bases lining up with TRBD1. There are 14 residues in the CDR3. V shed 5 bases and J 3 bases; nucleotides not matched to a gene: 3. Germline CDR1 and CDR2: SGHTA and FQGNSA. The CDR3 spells CASSPGQDNQPQHF. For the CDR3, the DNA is TGTGCCAGCAGCCCGGGACAGGACAATCAGCCCCAGCATTTT.

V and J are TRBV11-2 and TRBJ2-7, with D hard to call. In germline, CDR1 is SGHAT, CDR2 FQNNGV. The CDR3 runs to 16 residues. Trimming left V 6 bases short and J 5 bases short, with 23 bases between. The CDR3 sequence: CASRLKLSIGRHEQYF. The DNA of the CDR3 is TGTGCCAGCAGACTAAAGCTTAGTATCGGTCGCCACGAGCAGTACTTC.

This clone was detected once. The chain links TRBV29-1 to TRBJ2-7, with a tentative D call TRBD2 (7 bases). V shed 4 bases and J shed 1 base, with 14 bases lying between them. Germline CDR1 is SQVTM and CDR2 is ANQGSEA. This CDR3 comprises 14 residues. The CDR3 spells CSVARGGLSYEQYF. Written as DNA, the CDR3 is TGCAGCGTTGCAAGGGGGGGCTTATCCTACGAGCAGTACTTC.

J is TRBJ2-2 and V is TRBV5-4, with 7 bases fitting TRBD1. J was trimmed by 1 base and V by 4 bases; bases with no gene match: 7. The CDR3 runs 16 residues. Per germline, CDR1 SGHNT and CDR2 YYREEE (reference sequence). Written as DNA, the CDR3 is TGTGCCAGCAGCCATCCGGGACAGAGGAACACCGGGGAGCTGTTTTTT. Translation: CASSHPGQRNTGELFF.

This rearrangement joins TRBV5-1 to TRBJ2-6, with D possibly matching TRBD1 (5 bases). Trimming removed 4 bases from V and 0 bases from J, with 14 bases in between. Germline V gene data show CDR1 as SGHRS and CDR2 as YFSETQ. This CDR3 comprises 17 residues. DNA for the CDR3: TGCGCCAGCAGCCAGACAGTGCTTGGCTCTGGGGCCAACGTCCTGACTTTC. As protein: CASSQTVLGSGANVLTF.

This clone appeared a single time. CDR3 nucleotides: TGTGCCAGCAGCTCACCCTCCTCTACCGGGGAGCTGTTTTTT. It translates to CASSSPSSTGELFF. The chain uses TRBV5-6 and TRBJ2-2; D is undetermined. Germline V gene sequence: CDR1 SGHDT, CDR2 YYEEEE. The CDR3 is 14 residues long. Deletions cut 3 bases from V and 5 bases from J, with 11 bases between.

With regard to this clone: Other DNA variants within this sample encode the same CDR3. The CDR3 DNA is TGTGCCAGTAGCCCCCGGGGGGCTAACTATGGCTACACCTTC. As protein: CASSPRGANYGYTF. This rearrangement joins TRBV19 to TRBJ1-2; possibly TRBD1 for D (5 bases). V lost 6 bases, J lost 0 bases, and 11 bases lay in between. The CDR3 consists of 14 residues. Germline CDR1 and CDR2: LNHDA and SQIVND (reference sequence).

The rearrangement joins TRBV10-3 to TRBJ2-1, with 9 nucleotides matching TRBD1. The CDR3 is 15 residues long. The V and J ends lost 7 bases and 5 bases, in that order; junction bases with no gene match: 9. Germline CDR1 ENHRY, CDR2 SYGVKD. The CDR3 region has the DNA TGTGCCATCAAAGGGGGGTGGGACAGGGACAATGAGCAGTTCTTC. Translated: CAIKGGWDRDNEQFF.